This paragraph reports one TCR beta chain. Its recognized antigen is unknown. Base qualities are not at hand, and no much larger clone is one base apart. The cohort consisted of approximately 690 healthy bone marrow donors. All cohort members were sampled while nominally healthy, although unrecorded immune exposures were likely present. The donor tested CMV seropositive and was one of the 289 seropositive cohort members. A peripheral blood sample was collected from each donor, and TCR beta sequencing was performed on peripheral blood mononuclear cells. Genomic DNA was extracted from the blood cell samples with the Qiagen DNeasy Blood Extraction Kit. Looking up the germline V gene (reference sequence) yields CDR1 MNHNY and CDR2 SVGAGI. Trimmed from V: 4 bases; trimmed from J: 3 bases; junction bases lacking a gene match: 1. The CDR3 covers 14 residues, taking in both the cysteine and the phenylalanine. The read is trimmed to its CDR3 DNA, 42 bases read in frame from base 1.

The library was generated by the immunoSEQ multiplex PCR assay. For the multiplex PCR, a mixture combining 60 forward primers for TCR Vbeta segments and 13 reverse primers for TCR Jbeta segments was used. The CDR3 region of rearranged TCR beta genes was amplified from genomic DNA with a multiplex PCR assay. The Illumina HiSeq System was used to sequence the amplified TCR beta libraries as 87-base-pair reads. Regarding the original processing steps: Across the roughly 640 repertoires, a later analysis counted 60 million to 90 million unique TCR beta chains, about 10 million of which were shared by at least two donors. To remove PCR and sequencing errors, raw reads were error-corrected and collapsed into unique sequences using a nearest-neighbor algorithm that merged closely related sequences. V, D and J gene segments were assigned by aligning CDR3 sequences to IMGT reference sequences. For a sequence to be retained, a match of at least six nucleotides to both a V gene segment and a J gene segment was required. Rearrangements were classified as productive when the CDR3 lacked stop codons and remained in frame with V and J, and all other rearrangements were classified as non-productive. Following IMGT convention, CDR3 was defined as the stretch from the second conserved V-encoded cysteine up to the conserved J-encoded phenylalanine. The earlier analysis of about 610 of the donors excluded sequences that lacked an unambiguous match to a single V gene segment. An earlier analysis of about 600 of the donors called V segments functional above 56.7% productive rearrangements and segregating when the between-donor standard deviation exceeded 5%. To diagnose cytomegalovirus status from the catalog of TCR beta chain sequences, a statistical classification framework was built. In a later analysis, V and J genes were assigned by comparing TCR nucleotide sequences against IMGT/GENE-DB human TR gene sequences. A later analysis assigned CDR3 sequences and most-parsimonious VDJ recombination scenarios with the TCRdist pipeline. In a later analysis, each TCR beta chain was defined by its CDR3 amino acid sequence together with its V-gene family, and reads without a unique V-gene family were excluded. A later analysis removed 592 highly shared, low-generation-probability nucleotide sequences to deal with suspected cross-contamination and a sequencing artifact. In a later analysis, a clonal expansion index for each public chain was calculated from normalized within-repertoire ranks of inferred template counts. In a later analysis, generation probabilities were computed using a VDJ recombination model fitted to out-of-frame rearrangements, and the results were checked against IGoR. In a later analysis, hypergeometric tests were used to score TCR-TCR, TCR-HLA and TCR-CMV co-occurrence, with a repertoire-size bias correction applied to TCR pairs. To estimate false discovery rates, a later analysis permuted the HLA or CMV assignments 20 times. In a later analysis, co-occurring TCRs were grouped using DBSCAN, with TCRdist sequence similarity added in when clustering inside HLA-allele-positive subsets. Repertoires with fewer than 30,000 or more than 120,000 public chains, plus five repertoires with anomalous nucleotide sharing, were excluded from co-occurrence clustering. Drawn from immuneACCESS, this table holds only the in-frame rearrangements with V and J called that TCRdb kept. Clones are partly lost; checked studies trace under half to an unresolved V gene and leave the rest unexplained. That table gives V, J and clone size, and the DNA gave D and trimming. The sample table records fewer than 150,000 clones; 85% of these occur just once. Of the sample, 6% to 8% falls within the top ten clones.

The data originate from a study of cytomegalovirus exposure and HLA in healthy donors (dated by TCRdb to about 2017). With regard to the full study: An earlier analysis of about 530 of the donors reported 276 Gb of sequence data and 117 million unique TCR beta sequences obtained from 150 million to 200 million T cells. An early release covering roughly 640 HLA-typed donors comprised about 300 gigabases of sequencing data and around 80 million unique TCR sequences. Among the roughly 390 genotyped donors, around 81% belonged to the genetic ancestry cluster associated with self-reported Caucasian donors. The study aimed to test whether cataloging public T cell receptors could reveal signatures of past pathogen exposure. The study used immunosequencing to profile the T cell repertoires of several hundred subjects and linked those repertoires to cytomegalovirus serostatus. A separate validation cohort of about 110 different subjects was used in addition to the roughly 700-subject first cohort. High-throughput TCR immunosequencing, statistical association of individual TCRs with disease status, and machine learning were combined to predict cytomegalovirus infection status. A later analysis re-examined previously published TCR beta repertoires from about 670 donors and added high-resolution HLA genotyping to investigate patterns of TCR occurrence. Rather than drawing on any new phenotypic data, the later analysis identified candidate immune exposures from TCR beta sequences and the way those sequences occurred across donors. An earlier analysis of 587 of the donors applied high-throughput TCR beta sequencing to assess whether each TCR beta V gene segment acted as functional or pseudogenic. Donor age, sex, ethnicity and CMV serostatus were collected together with the repertoire data. Genome-wide SNP genotypes for about 60% of the 666 donors were used in a later genetic analysis, which treated that subset as a discovery cohort. All discovery cohort repertoires had been generated on a single sequencing platform. Both class I and class II loci were covered by HLA typing, at four-digit resolution. Typing coverage varied by locus: roughly 629-630 donors for A, B, C, DRB1 and DQB1; approximately 520 for DQA1; over 600 for DPA1; approximately 450 for DPB1. Because of strong linkage in the cohort, roughly five DR-DQ haplotypes were treated as single units for association and clustering. Among some 400 genotyped donors of the cohort, an average of roughly 230,000 unique TCR beta nucleotide sequences was sequenced per donor, of which approximately 19% were non-productive. What the work shows at the level of the full study, not this receptor alone: In a later genetic analysis, a missense DCLRE1C variant was associated with V-gene and J-gene trimming of TCR beta chains, and the association was replicated in an independent cohort. Because HLA typing was unavailable for some donors at each locus, only the typed subset was used in association tests. A further reported finding was that TCR beta sequences accurately predicted the HLA-A and HLA-B alleles for most subjects in the first cohort. A later analysis found that HLA-associated TCR beta chains were more clonally expanded and had lower generation probabilities than equally common non-associated chains. Most CMV-associated TCR beta chains appeared to be HLA-restricted in a later analysis, and the HLA associations seemed to be driven largely by CMV exposure. It was suggested by the authors that the approach could potentially be generalized to other disease states and immunological phenotypes. Cytomegalovirus status was reported to be diagnosed by the classifier with high specificity and sensitivity in both the original and validation cohorts. The only immune exposure information available for the cohort was CMV serostatus. Some IMGT-functional V segments, including TRBV6-2 and TRBV6-3, could not be told apart with the 87-base-pair reads, so those segments were excluded. A later genetic analysis reported fewer N-insertions in productive TCRs among donors in an Asian-associated ancestry cluster than the approximately 700-donor mean. In vitro tests confirmed that a few of the cytomegalovirus-associated TCR beta chains recognize cytomegalovirus antigens. Only TCR beta chains were sequenced in this cohort, and the absence of alpha or paired-chain data limited detectable features. In an earlier analysis of a few hundred of the donors, most TCR beta V segments were observed in productive rearrangements about 87% or about 30% of the time, broadly matching IMGT annotations. Strong co-occurrence of HLA alleles, especially DR and DQ, made assigning TCR associations to individual alleles difficult. While some public TCRs were present in many individuals, most TCR sequences turned up only very rarely across donors. In the study, about 150 TCR beta chains were listed as associated with cytomegalovirus. A later analysis associated about 16,000 TCR beta sequences with specific HLA alleles at a false discovery rate of 0.05. Because counts were too low, seventeen rarely observed V segments, including chromosome 9 orphons, were excluded from the earlier analysis of some 540 of the donors. Linkage disequilibrium might explain the correlated functional status among segregating V segments, but an unknown experimental factor could not be excluded. The presence/absence analyses assumed that sequencing depth was roughly uniform across donors, and that assumption may not be true. A later analysis found that TCR association rates varied across HLA loci, with DRB1 alleles showing the most associated TCRs and HLA-C alleles the fewest. In a later analysis, several top co-occurrence clusters were reported to appear linked to parvovirus B19, influenza, CMV and Epstein-Barr virus. A cluster of highly shared sequence variants was judged likely to represent a technical artifact of the sequencing pipeline.

Sequencing was done on a sample of PBMCs. The chain was built from TRBV6-6 and TRBJ1-2, with 11 junctional bases fitting TRBD1. The clonotype comes from a woman younger than 45 in good health and CMV-seropositive. This receptor has the CDR3 CASSWTGGDYGYTF. The DNA reads TGTGCCAGCAGTTGGACAGGGGGCGACTATGGCTACACCTTC.